A single sample is the source of the 22 T cell receptor beta chains below, sequenced in a study of OX40 agonist ivuxolimab in advanced cancers. Library generation was performed with the immunoSEQ multiplex PCR assay. TCRdb carries this immuneACCESS record with in-frame sequences only. Its versions omit some clonotypes, under half of them owing to an unresolved V gene in the studies checked, with the rest unexplained. In this sample the table shows about 89,000 clones, roughly 90% of which occur a single time. The ten largest clones take up 0.71% of the sample. Here the sequenced sample was CD4+ or CD8+ T cells sorted from blood, taken in a trial of the OX40 agonist ivuxolimab. Receptor source: an adult with an advanced solid tumor such as melanoma, head and neck, liver or kidney cancer.

This chain uses TRBV5-1 with TRBJ1-2; the match to TRBD1 covers 7 bases. V dropped 2 bases and J dropped 4; count of bases not matched to a gene: 8. Germline assignment: CDR1 SGHRS and CDR2 YFSETQ. The CDR3 contains 15 residues. CDR3 nucleotide sequence: TGCGCCAGCAGCTTCGGGGACAGAAATTTCTATGGCTACACCTTC. Its translation is CASSFGDRNFYGYTF.

This clone was picked up a small number of times. The same CDR3 can be traced to other DNA sequences in this sample. The chain couples TRBV6-5 to TRBJ2-5; 7 bases align to TRBD2. CDR1 is MNHEY, CDR2 SVGAGI, per germline. The CDR3 contains 13 residues. The V gene end was trimmed by 6 bases and the J gene end by 5 bases; junction bases not matched to a gene: 6. The CDR3 DNA sequence: TGTGCCAGCAGCTATGACGGGGGGGAGACCCAGTACTTC. It yields the protein CASSYDGGETQYF.

This chain uses TRBV18 with TRBJ2-7, with TRBD2 identical over 14 bases. CDR3 length: 16 residues. The ends lost 3 bases at V and 7 bases at J; junction bases unmatched: 8. Looked up from germline, CDR1 is KGHSH and CDR2 is LQKENI. The CDR3 DNA sequence: TGTGCCAGCTCACCGGGACTAGCGGGAGCATTGGGTGAGCAGTACTTC. Its translation is CASSPGLAGALGEQYF.

V gene TRBV7-3 combines with J gene TRBJ1-1; D unresolved. This CDR3 region has 14 residues. V shed 3 bases and J shed 2 bases, with 10 bases lying between them. Germline V gene sequence: CDR1 SGHTA, CDR2 FQGTGA. The CDR3 loop is CASSFAGSNTEAFF. CDR3 sequence (DNA): TGTGCCAGCAGCTTTGCCGGGTCCAACACTGAAGCTTTCTTT.

The chain has TRBV28 and TRBJ1-1; 11 bases line up with TRBD1. Trimming at V came to 8 bases and at J to 4 bases, leaving 3 bases not matched to a gene. Germline V CDR1 and CDR2: MDHEN, SYDVKM. The CDR3 contains 13 residues. CDR3 amino acids: CASWGTGGTEAFF. The DNA of the CDR3 is TGTGCCAGCTGGGGGACAGGGGGCACTGAAGCTTTCTTT.

V usage is TRBV9 and J usage is TRBJ1-4, with D possibly being TRBD1 (5 bases). Germline loops: CDR1 SGDLS, CDR2 YYNGEE. Deletions cut 0 bases from V and 0 bases from J, with 9 bases between. The CDR3 contains 16 residues. CDR3 sequence: CASSVDRGPTNEKLFF. CDR3 coding DNA: TGTGCCAGCAGCGTAGATAGGGGCCCAACTAATGAAAAACTGTTTTTT.

The rearrangement joins TRBV19 to TRBJ1-1; 9 bases are shared with TRBD1. Germline assignment: CDR1 LNHDA and CDR2 SQIVND (reference sequence). Trimming cost V 6 bases and J 4 bases; bases outside gene matches: 9. The length of the CDR3 is 15 residues. As DNA, the CDR3 is TGTGCCAGTAGAACCCCGGACAGGGGAACCACTGAAGCTTTCTTT. The encoded protein is CASRTPDRGTTEAFF.

This clone was seen a single time. The chain couples TRBV4-1 to TRBJ2-6; a weak D match, TRBD1 (8 bases). The CDR3 totals 18 residues. From germline, CDR1 is MGHRA and CDR2 YSYEKL. V lost 0 bases, J lost 4 bases, and 16 bases lay in between. CDR3 region: CASSQDSQGGRGANVLTF. CDR3 bases: TGCGCCAGCAGCCAAGATTCACAGGGGGGGCGAGGGGCCAACGTCCTGACTTTC.

The chain joins TRBV30 to TRBJ2-5, with 10 bases matching TRBD2. This CDR3 is built from 14 residues. Trimming took 3 bases from V and 2 from J; bases not matched to a gene: 3. The V gene's germline CDR1 is GTSNPN and CDR2 SVGIG (reference sequence). The CDR3 DNA is TGTGCCTGGAGGGGAGCGGGGGGGCAAGAGACCCAGTACTTC. Translated: CAWRGAGGQETQYF.

The rearrangement joins TRBV2 to TRBJ1-4; D is unresolved. The V and J ends lost 9 bases and 5 bases respectively, with 10 bases between them. In germline, CDR1 is SNHLY, CDR2 FYNNEI. The CDR3 consists of 12 residues. The CDR3 DNA sequence: TGTGCCAGTCGGGCCCAAAATGAAAAACTGTTTTTT. This encodes CASRAQNEKLFF.

This rearrangement joins TRBV5-1 to TRBJ2-7, with a possible D match to TRBD2 (6 bases). The ends were cut back, 1 base at V and 3 bases at J, with 14 bases in the middle. The germline gives CDR1 SGHRS, CDR2 YFSETQ. The CDR3 length is 15 residues. In DNA form, the CDR3 reads TGCGCCAGCAGCTTGTCCACAGGAGGGGTCTACGAGCAGTACTTC. Its protein product is CASSLSTGGVYEQYF.

J is TRBJ1-3 and V is TRBV7-2, with D maybe TRBD1 (5 bases). CDR3 size: 14 residues. Germline loops: CDR1 SGHTA, CDR2 FQGNSA. Trimming took off 4 bases at V and 8 bases at J, with 15 bases between the two ends. The CDR3 nucleotides read TGTGCCAGCAGCTACAGGACCTCCCAGGACACCATATATTTT. Protein product: CASSYRTSQDTIYF.

The chain combines TRBV9 with TRBJ1-2, with TRBD1 matching over 8 bases. The CDR3 runs 12 residues. With 6 bases clipped from V and 8 bases from J, the junction kept 6 bases outside the gene matches. Looked up from germline, CDR1 is SGDLS and CDR2 is YYNGEE. The CDR3 DNA sequence: TGTGCCAGCAATACCGGACAGGGAGGCTACACCTTC. Its protein product is CASNTGQGGYTF. Combining the CDR3 with reference TRBV9 and TRBJ1-2 gives the whole variable domain DSGVTQTPKHLITATGQRVTLRCSPRSGDLSVYWYQQSLDQGLQFLIQYYNGEERAKGNILERFSAQQFPDLHSELNLSSLELGDSALYFCASNTGQGGYTFGSGTRLTVV.

The chain has TRBV4-2 and TRBJ2-5; 7 nucleotides match TRBD1. This CDR3 is 14 amino acids long. CDR1 is LGHNA, CDR2 YNFKEQ, per germline. The V segment lost 4 bases and the J segment 1 base; nucleotides outside the gene matches: 3. The CDR3, as DNA: TGTGCCAGCAGCCCCGGACAGGCCCAAGAGACCCAGTACTTC. Encoded protein: CASSPGQAQETQYF.

The V call is TRBV6-4, the J call TRBJ1-5; D uncertain. The CDR3 loop spans 13 amino acids. Germline assignment: CDR1 MRHNA and CDR2 SNTAGT. V lost 5 bases and J lost 0, with 5 bases in between. The CDR3 DNA sequence: TGTGCCAGCAGTCCGTATAGCAATCAGCCCCAGCATTTT. Translating gives CASSPYSNQPQHF.

The rearrangement uses TRBV29-1 and TRBJ2-7; 10 bases line up with TRBD1. CDR3 length: 13 amino acids. Germline CDR1 SQVTM, CDR2 ANQGSEA. The ends lost 3 bases at V and 3 bases at J; junction bases unmatched: 2. CDR3 in amino acids: CSVERTGGYEQYF. The CDR3 DNA is TGCAGCGTTGAGCGGACAGGGGGCTACGAGCAGTACTTC.

V and J are TRBV6-6 and TRBJ1-4; D is uncertain. Trimming took off 2 bases at V and 4 bases at J, with 8 bases between the two ends. Germline CDR1 is MNHNY and CDR2 is SVGAGI (reference sequence). The CDR3 is 14 amino acids. CDR3 sequence reads: CASSYEDLNEKLFF. CDR3 DNA sequence: TGTGCCAGCAGTTACGAGGATCTTAATGAAAAACTGTTTTTT.

This clone was detected only once. CDR3 residues: CASSQEGGSQYF. In DNA form, the CDR3 reads TGTGCCAGCAGCCAAGAAGGGGGTTCGCAGTATTTT. This chain uses TRBV4-2 with TRBJ2-3; tentatively, D is TRBD1 (6 bases). The germline V and J ends were trimmed by 0 bases and 10 bases, with 8 bases remaining between them. Germline V lookup: CDR1 LGHNA, CDR2 YNFKEQ. This CDR3 has 12 amino acids.

This clone occurred once. The J gene is TRBJ1-2, the V gene TRBV15; 7 nucleotides match TRBD1. CDR1 and CDR2 from the germline V gene are LNHNV and YYDKDF (reference sequence). V trimming: 1 base; J trimming: 4 bases; junction bases outside the gene matches: 6. The CDR3 contains 15 residues. CDR3: CATSRASSGGYGYTF. CDR3 bases: TGTGCCACCAGCAGAGCTTCGTCAGGGGGCTATGGCTACACCTTC.

Only one count was recorded for this clone. The V and J genes are TRBV6-6 and TRBJ2-7; the D is unclear. Germline CDR1 reads MNHNY; CDR2 reads SVGAGI (reference sequence). This CDR3 spans 14 amino acids. The V and J ends lost 7 bases and 2 bases respectively, with 15 bases between them. The CDR3: CASTPNWGTYEQYF. CDR3 nucleotide sequence: TGTGCCAGCACCCCGAACTGGGGTACCTACGAGCAGTACTTC.

This chain connects TRBV5-1 to TRBJ2-1; 7 bases match TRBD1. Unmatched junction bases numbered 4, after V lost 0 bases and J lost 7 bases. This CDR3 contains 14 residues. The germline CDR1 and CDR2 sequences are SGHRS and YFSETQ. CDR3: CASSLVPGGNEQFF. CDR3 bases: TGCGCCAGCAGCTTGGTTCCAGGGGGAAATGAGCAGTTCTTC.

The chain joins TRBV7-9 to TRBJ2-2; D possibly corresponds to TRBD2 (5 bases). Trimming took 2 bases from V and 6 from J, leaving 10 bases between them. From germline, CDR1 is SEHNR and CDR2 FQNEAQ (reference sequence). This CDR3 is 14 amino acids long. The CDR3 loop reads CASSLNEGAGELFF. CDR3 coding DNA: TGTGCCAGCAGCTTAAATGAGGGAGCCGGGGAGCTGTTTTTT.